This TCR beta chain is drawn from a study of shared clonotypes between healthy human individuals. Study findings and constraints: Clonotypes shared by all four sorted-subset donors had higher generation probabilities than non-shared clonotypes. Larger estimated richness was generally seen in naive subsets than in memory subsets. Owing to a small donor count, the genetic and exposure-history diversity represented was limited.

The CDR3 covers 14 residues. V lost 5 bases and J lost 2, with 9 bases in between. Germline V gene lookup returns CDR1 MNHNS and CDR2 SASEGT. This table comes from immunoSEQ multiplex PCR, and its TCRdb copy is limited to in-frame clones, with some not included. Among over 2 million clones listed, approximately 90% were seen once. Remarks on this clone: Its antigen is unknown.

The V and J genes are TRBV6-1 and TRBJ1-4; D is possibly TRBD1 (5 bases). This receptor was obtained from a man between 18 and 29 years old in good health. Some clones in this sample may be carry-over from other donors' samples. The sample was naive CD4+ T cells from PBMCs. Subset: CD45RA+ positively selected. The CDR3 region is CASSNQGTNEKLFF. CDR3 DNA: TGTGCCAGCAGTAACCAGGGTACTAATGAAAAACTGTTTTTT.